The sequence of this T cell receptor (beta chain) was determined in a study of blood T cell repertoires in COVID-19. Study-wide background: T cells, B-cell-depleted T cells, or PBMCs supplied cDNA or gDNA.

Trimming removed 7 bases from V and 4 bases from J; junction bases left unmatched: 6. The length of the CDR3 is 16 residues. Per germline, CDR1 SGHVT and CDR2 SQSDAQ. Per the original data handling: By means of reference gene primer amplification, nucleated cell counts were estimated. This table comes from immunoSEQ multiplex PCR, and its TCRdb copy is limited to in-frame clones, with some not included. V and J calls and clone size are as listed in that table; D and trimming were resolved from the DNA. The sample yields 150,000 to 200,000 clones, roughly nine tenths seen once. This sequence joins TRBV7-4 and TRBJ2-3; 15 nucleotides agree with TRBD2. The clonotype comes from an older woman with COVID-19, enrolled during active disease. Source material: peripheral blood. The CDR3 bases are TGTGCCAGCAACGGGACTAGCGGGAGGAGGGCAGATACGCAGTATTTT. Translated: CASNGTSGRRADTQYF.